The 9 T cell receptor beta chains in this list originate from one sample, sequenced in a study of CD8+ T cells in alopecia areata. It was cDNA, reverse transcribed from extracted RNA, that served as the sequencing template. The repertoire was sequenced with immunoSEQ multiplex PCR; TCRdb's copy has only in-frame clones and lacks some. The sample has around 190,000 clones; 56% are singletons. Sequenced material: CD8+ T cells sorted from blood. The receptor source for this set is a human donor in good health.

The genes are TRBV4-2 and TRBJ2-7; D assignment may be TRBD1 or TRBD2 (5 bases each). Germline CDR1 and CDR2: LGHNA and YNFKEQ. The CDR3 covers 15 residues. Trimming took 0 bases from V and 2 from J, leaving 11 bases between them. DNA for the CDR3: TGTGCCAGCAGCCAAGAGGGGGACGCTGCCTACGAGCAGTACTTC. It yields the protein CASSQEGDAAYEQYF.

The chain combines TRBV7-2 with TRBJ1-2, with 7 bases identical to TRBD1. This CDR3 has 16 amino acids. CDR1 and CDR2 (germline): SGHTA, FQGNSA. The ends lost 0 bases at V and 0 bases at J; junction bases unmatched: 4. The CDR3 loop reads CASSLARDRPNYGYTF. Written as DNA, the CDR3 is TGTGCCAGCAGCTTAGCGCGGGACAGACCTAACTATGGCTACACCTTC.

The CDR3 here is CASSRDTDYEQYF. Here the CDR3 DNA reads TGTGCCAGCAGCCGGGACACAGACTACGAGCAGTACTTC. V usage is TRBV7-9 and J usage is TRBJ2-7, with D possibly matching TRBD1 (6 bases). The germline V gene has CDR1 SEHNR and CDR2 FQNEAQ (reference sequence). CDR3 length: 13 amino acids. V lost 5 bases, J lost 3 bases, and 11 bases lay in between.

The gene calls are TRBV29-1 and TRBJ2-2; D gene uncertain. Germline V gene data show CDR1 as SQVTM and CDR2 as ANQGSEA. V lost 7 bases and J 0 bases, leaving 9 bases between the germline ends. The CDR3 sequence is 13 residues long. CDR3 bases: TGCAGCGCCAAAAGCGCGAACACCGGGGAGCTGTTTTTT. This encodes CSAKSANTGELFF.

The V gene is TRBV6-6, the J gene TRBJ2-5; 7 bases fit TRBD2. The CDR3 extends over 14 amino acids. Trimming removed 5 bases from V and 4 bases from J; junction bases left unmatched: 7. From germline, CDR1 is MNHNY and CDR2 SVGAGI (reference sequence). The CDR3 nucleotides are TGTGCCAGCAGTGCCACGCCGGGAGGAGAGACCCAGTACTTC. This codes for CASSATPGGETQYF.

The chain combines TRBV5-1 with TRBJ2-7, with a possible D match to TRBD2 (5 bases). The germline CDR1 and CDR2 sequences are SGHRS and YFSETQ. The CDR3 extends over 13 amino acids. V was shortened by 2 bases and J by 3 bases, with 9 bases between the two germline ends. This chain's CDR3 is CASSFRADYEQYF. The CDR3 nucleotides read TGCGCCAGCAGCTTTAGAGCGGACTACGAGCAGTACTTC.

J is TRBJ2-2 and V is TRBV4-1; D is unresolved. Trimming stripped 0 bases from V and 4 bases from J, with 6 bases between. CDR3 length equals 14 residues. Germline CDR1 reads MGHRA; CDR2 reads YSYEKL. CDR3 in amino acids: CASSQEAFTGELFF. CDR3 DNA sequence: TGCGCCAGCAGCCAAGAGGCGTTCACCGGGGAGCTGTTTTTT.

V usage is TRBV7-6 and J usage is TRBJ2-7; possibly TRBD2 for D (6 bases). Germline V gene lookup returns CDR1 SGHVS and CDR2 FNYEAQ. V dropped 0 bases and J dropped 0 bases, with 9 bases sitting between them. The CDR3 covers 15 residues. CDR3 DNA sequence: TGTGCCAGCAGCTTAGCGGCGGGAAGCTCCTACGAGCAGTACTTC. This gives the protein CASSLAAGSSYEQYF.

This clone occurred once. The V and J genes are TRBV27 and TRBJ2-7; a possible D gene is TRBD1 (6 bases). This CDR3 is built from 14 residues. The V gene lost 7 bases and the J gene lost 4 bases, with 17 bases spanning the gap. Germline CDR1 reads MNHEY; CDR2 reads SMNVEV (reference sequence). For the CDR3, the DNA is TGTGCCAGCACTCCCTGGGACAAACCTTACGAGCAGTACTTC. It codes for CASTPWDKPYEQYF.